This section outlines one TCR beta chain sequence together with its context. Its antigen is undetermined. TCRdb ran MiXCR on the 5' RACE reads and lists one entry per CDR3 protein. This table holds 130,000 or so distinct CDR3 sequences, about 15% found once. This sample is part of a study of CD8 T cells in ankylosing spondylitis. The study, taken as a whole, reports: Several highly homologous variants formed a TCR beta motif that appeared characteristic of ankylosing spondylitis blood. Disease-linked clones reportedly showed significant enrichment in matched ankylosing spondylitis synovial fluid.

CDR1 and CDR2 (germline): SGDLS, YYNGEE. The CDR3 loop spans 15 amino acids. Trimming removed 0 bases at V and 2 bases at J, with 11 bases between. This sequence joins TRBV9 and TRBJ2-5; D is undetermined. The sample taken for sequencing was blood, either unsorted or a sorted T cell fraction (not recorded which). The source of this sequence is a male donor with ankylosing spondylitis. The DNA for the CDR3 is TGTGCCAGCAGCGTAGCTCTAGGCGAGCAAGAGACCCAGTACTTC. Its translation: CASSVALGEQETQYF.